This T cell receptor (beta chain) emerged from a study of cytomegalovirus exposure and HLA in healthy donors. V lost 8 bases, J lost 5 bases, and 5 bases stayed unmatched. Germline CDR1 is SNHLY and CDR2 is FYNNEI. The CDR3 is made up of 12 amino acids. Separate from the roughly 700-subject first cohort, the roughly 120-subject validation cohort was the one that the donors belonged to. Profiled with immunoSEQ multiplex PCR; TCRdb holds only in-frame clones, not every one. There are some 170,000 clones in the sample; more than 75% occur only once, and about 2.5% lies in the top ten. The TCR was taken from a man younger than 35 in good health and CMV-seropositive. The genes are TRBV2 and TRBJ1-1, with 7 bases identical to TRBD1. Sequencing input: PBMCs. The CDR3 DNA reads as TGTGCCAGCGAGACAGGGATGACTGAAGCTTTCTTT. Translation gives CASETGMTEAFF. The complete variable domain, with remaining parts taken from reference TRBV2 and TRBJ1-1, reads EPEVTQTPSHQVTQMGQEVILRCVPISNHLYFYWYRQILGQKVEFLVSFYNNEISEKSEIFDDQFSVERPDGSNFTLKIRSTKLEDSAMYFCASETGMTEAFFGQGTRLTVV.